This is a list of T cell receptor beta chains from one sample in a study of technical replicates of blood from a handful of donors. Libraries were prepared by immunoSEQ multiplex PCR; TCRdb keeps only in-frame clonotypes and omits some of them. Of 75,000 to 95,000 clones listed, roughly 94% are singletons. Sequenced: T cells isolated from PBMCs. These receptors were obtained from a human donor in good health. Both conserved end residues are part of each CDR3. The D gene is left open where the match is weak. Not every row has a clone size; where given, it reads once, few, many or a size class.

V gene	J gene	D gene	clone size	CDR3 protein	CDR3 DNA
TRBV7-9	TRBJ2-1	TRBD2	-	CASSAEAAGGRQFF	TGTGCCAGCAGCGCCGAGGCAGCGGGGGGAAGGCAGTTCTTC
TRBV21-1	TRBJ1-3	-	-	CASSKNFQGDISGNTIYF	TGTGCCAGCAGCAAAAACTTCCAGGGGGATATCTCTGGAAACACCATATATTTT
TRBV5-8	TRBJ2-1	-	-	CASSLSAGGSSYNEQFF	TGTGCCAGCAGCTTGAGTGCGGGCGGTAGCTCCTACAATGAGCAGTTCTTC
TRBV18	TRBJ2-1	TRBD1	-	CASSPEGAPYNEQFF	TGTGCCAGCTCACCAGAGGGGGCTCCCTACAATGAGCAGTTCTTC
TRBV28	TRBJ2-6	-	-	CASSLPGSGANVLTF	TGTGCCAGCAGTTTACCGGGTTCTGGGGCCAACGTCCTGACTTTC
TRBV4-2	TRBJ2-7	TRBD1	-	CASSQEIPGQGPYEQYF	TGTGCCAGCAGCCAAGAGATTCCGGGACAGGGACCCTACGAGCAGTACTTC
TRBV7-6	TRBJ2-7	-	-	CASSLGAEQYF	TGTGCCAGCAGCTTAGGGGCCGAGCAGTACTTC
TRBV28	TRBJ2-1	TRBD2	-	CASSSGLAGINEQFF	TGTGCCAGCAGCTCCGGACTAGCGGGTATCAATGAGCAGTTCTTC
TRBV7-9	TRBJ2-3	-	-	CASSFGTQYF	TGTGCCAGCAGCTTCGGTACGCAGTATTTT
TRBV6-5	TRBJ2-7	-	once	CASSYYGGSPLYEQYF	TGTGCCAGCAGTTACTACGGGGGTTCCCCTCTCTACGAGCAGTACTTC
TRBV5-1	TRBJ2-6	TRBD1	-	CASSLGTGGGSGANVLTF	TGCGCCAGCAGCTTGGGGACAGGGGGCGGCAGTGGGGCCAACGTCCTGACTTTC
TRBV7-9	TRBJ2-1	TRBD2	once	CASSPTSGGGNEQFF	TGTGCCAGCAGCCCGACTAGCGGGGGTGGTAATGAGCAGTTCTTC
TRBV6-1	TRBJ1-5	-	-	CASSEAPYSNQPQHF	TGTGCCAGCAGTGAAGCGCCCTATAGCAATCAGCCCCAGCATTTT